One sample yielded the 19 T cell receptor beta chains listed below, sequenced in a study of blood T cell repertoires in COVID-19. TCRdb's copy holds only in-frame clones and misses some; the assay was immunoSEQ multiplex PCR. The table shows approximately 96,000 clones, with over 70% occurring only once. Material for sequencing was peripheral blood. The receptors derive from a woman of 80 years or more with acute or convalescent COVID-19.

This clone was seen only once. The CDR3 here is CASSLEGQGALDTQYF. CDR3 DNA: TGTGCCAGCAGCTTGGAAGGACAGGGGGCGCTTGATACGCAGTATTTT. V usage is TRBV5-5 and J usage is TRBJ2-3; 11 nucleotides line up with TRBD1. Germline V gene lookup returns CDR1 SGHKS and CDR2 YYEKEE (reference sequence). There are 16 residues in the CDR3. V shed 0 bases and J 6 bases; nucleotides not matched to a gene: 6.

The chain is built from TRBV7-8 and TRBJ1-6; perhaps TRBD1 as D (5 bases). There are 16 residues in the CDR3. The V gene lost 4 bases and the J gene lost 7 bases, with 17 bases spanning the gap. Germline-derived CDR1 and CDR2 are SGHVS and FQNEAQ. The CDR3 loop reads CASSSTPGSQNSPLHF. In DNA form, the CDR3 reads TGTGCCAGCAGCTCCACCCCAGGGTCTCAGAATTCACCCCTCCACTTT.

This chain joins TRBV4-1 and TRBJ1-2, with D perhaps matching TRBD1 (6 bases). Deletions cut 1 base from V and 4 bases from J, with 19 bases between. Germline values: CDR1 MGHRA, CDR2 YSYEKL. This CDR3 is 17 amino acids long. The CDR3 nucleotides are TGCGCCAGCAGCCAAGGTGGCGGTAGACAGGTGGTCTATGGCTACACCTTC. Its translation: CASSQGGGRQVVYGYTF.

The gene calls are TRBV30 and TRBJ1-1, with D unclear. V dropped 6 bases and J dropped 4 bases, with 12 bases sitting between them. Per the germline V gene, CDR1 is GTSNPN and CDR2 is SVGIG (reference sequence). This CDR3 has 12 residues. The CDR3 DNA follows: TGTGCCTGTATCTGGAGCAGCACTGAAGCTTTCTTT. As protein: CACIWSSTEAFF.

CDR3 residues: CASSGDNRARGEKLFF. In DNA form, the CDR3 reads TGTGCCAGCAGTGGAGATAACAGGGCCAGAGGCGAAAAACTGTTTTTT. The chain is built from TRBV28 and TRBJ1-4, with D maybe TRBD1 (6 bases). V was pared by 5 bases and J by 8 bases, with 21 bases between. Germline lookup yields CDR1 MDHEN and CDR2 SYDVKM. The CDR3 covers 16 residues.

V and J are TRBV23-1 and TRBJ1-4; 7 bases line up with TRBD1. TRBV23-1 has ORF status, its function being uncertain. CDR3 length equals 16 residues. Unmatched junction bases numbered 12, after V lost 3 bases and J lost 8 bases. The CDR3, as DNA: TGCGCCAGCAGTCAGAAGGACAGGATCAGGTGCGAAAAACTGTTTTTT. It encodes CASSQKDRIRCEKLFF.

Only one count was recorded for this clone. CDR3 sequence (DNA): TGCGCCAGCAGCCAAGATAGGGGTAGTAGGTATGGCTACACCTTC. It encodes CASSQDRGSRYGYTF. V is TRBV4-3 and J is TRBJ1-2, with D perhaps matching TRBD1 (5 bases). Germline V gene data show CDR1 as LGHNA and CDR2 as YSLEER. The CDR3 sequence is 15 residues long. V lost 0 bases and J lost 5, with 13 bases in between.

This chain links TRBV7-2 with TRBJ1-3; the match to TRBD1 covers 8 bases. V was pared by 4 bases and J by 8 bases, with 10 bases of the junction left unmatched. This CDR3 comprises 15 residues. Germline assignment: CDR1 SGHTA and CDR2 FQGNSA. Here the CDR3 reads CASSSRTGPEYTIYF. As DNA, the CDR3 is TGTGCCAGCAGCTCACGGACAGGGCCGGAGTACACCATATATTTT.

J is TRBJ2-7 and V is TRBV5-4; D is unresolved. V dropped 2 bases and J dropped 6 bases, with 12 bases sitting between them. The CDR3 sequence is 13 residues long. The germline V gene encodes CDR1 SGHNT and CDR2 YYREEE (reference sequence). The CDR3 here is CASSFGGTGEQYF. The CDR3 coding sequence is TGTGCCAGCAGCTTCGGTGGAACGGGCGAGCAGTACTTC.

This clone was seen a single time. V usage is TRBV11-3 and J usage is TRBJ1-1; 8 bases line up with TRBD1. From germline, CDR1 is SGHNT and CDR2 YENEEA. The CDR3 consists of 14 residues. The V and J ends lost 5 bases and 3 bases, in that order; junction bases with no gene match: 5. CDR3 coding DNA: TGTGCCAGCAGCCCCCAGGGGGCTGACACTGAAGCTTTCTTT. The encoded protein is CASSPQGADTEAFF.

This chain uses TRBV19 with TRBJ1-2, with 8 bases identical to TRBD1. V shed 9 bases and J 2 bases; nucleotides not matched to a gene: 11. Germline V gene lookup returns CDR1 LNHDA and CDR2 SQIVND (reference sequence). The CDR3 spans 15 residues. CDR3 amino acids: CASGGRGQVNYGYTF. CDR3 bases: TGTGCCAGCGGCGGGAGGGGACAGGTGAACTATGGCTACACCTTC.

Only a few counts were recorded for this clone. The J gene is TRBJ2-7, the V gene TRBV10-3; 9 bases line up with TRBD1. Germline V lookup: CDR1 ENHRY, CDR2 SYGVKD. This CDR3 has 11 residues. The V gene end was trimmed by 9 bases and the J gene end by 5 bases; junction bases not matched to a gene: 2. CDR3 coding DNA: TGTGCCATTCGACAGGGGGACGAGCAGTACGTC. It encodes CAIRQGDEQYV.

The rearrangement links TRBV10-3 to TRBJ2-3, with a weak D call TRBD1 (6 bases). CDR1 ENHRY and CDR2 SYGVKD come from the germline V gene. V was trimmed by 2 bases and J by 2 bases, leaving 11 bases between them. This CDR3 region has 15 residues. CDR3 sequence reads: CAISEAQGFTDTQYF. The CDR3 nucleotides read TGTGCCATCAGTGAGGCACAGGGATTCACAGATACGCAGTATTTT.

The chain links TRBV6-6 to TRBJ2-5; 7 bases fit TRBD1. V was pared by 8 bases and J by 2 bases, with 23 bases of the junction left unmatched. Germline CDR1 MNHNY, CDR2 SVGAGI (reference sequence). This CDR3 region has 19 residues. The CDR3 is CASRRLGLRQGRVQETQYF. CDR3 bases: TGTGCCAGCCGGCGATTAGGCCTCCGACAGGGAAGGGTGCAAGAGACCCAGTACTTC.

The gene calls are TRBV18 and TRBJ1-1; 8 bases line up with TRBD1. The junction had 9 bases not matched to a gene; V was cut back by 2 bases and J by 7 bases. Germline V gives CDR1 KGHSH, CDR2 LQKENI. The CDR3 sequence is 15 residues long. In DNA form, the CDR3 reads TGTGCCAGCTCACCAATTTCAGGGGGCTCGAATGAAGCTTTCTTT. This sequence encodes CASSPISGGSNEAFF.

This chain uses TRBV5-4 with TRBJ2-5; no firm D call. CDR3 length equals 15 residues. V gave up 1 base and J gave up 1 base, with 11 bases separating them. CDR1 is SGHNT and CDR2 is YYREEE in the germline V gene (reference sequence). CDR3 nucleotide sequence: TGTGCCAGCAGCTTGAGAGTAGGCGGCCAAGAGACCCAGTACTTC. Its protein is CASSLRVGGQETQYF.

Concerning this clone itself: This specimen includes other DNA sequences encoding the same CDR3. The V and J genes are TRBV6-1 and TRBJ1-5; D gene unclear. Per germline, CDR1 MNHNS and CDR2 SASEGT. V lost 0 bases to trimming and J lost 0 bases, with 6 bases between them. This CDR3 is built from 15 residues. CDR3 protein: CASSEAPGSNQPQHF. In DNA form, the CDR3 reads TGTGCCAGCAGTGAAGCCCCAGGTAGCAATCAGCCCCAGCATTTT.

The chain links TRBV5-1 to TRBJ2-2, with no clear D. Germline loops: CDR1 SGHRS, CDR2 YFSETQ. V was shortened by 4 bases and J by 4 bases, with 8 bases between the two germline ends. The CDR3 covers 13 residues. The CDR3 DNA reads as TGCGCCAGCAGCCGACACAGCACCGGGGAGCTGTTTTTT. It codes for CASSRHSTGELFF.

Of note for this clone: One end of the junction varies from germline; a read error may be responsible. In the same sample, other DNA sequences code for this CDR3. The chain combines TRBV7-2 with TRBJ2-1, with D unresolved. The length of the CDR3 is 15 residues. Germline CDR1 reads SGHTA; CDR2 reads FQGNSA. The CDR3 protein is CASSLPGSRFNEQFF. CDR3 nucleotides: TGCGCCAGCAGCTTACCCGGGTCTCGTTTCAATGAGCAGTTCTTC.